This T cell receptor beta chain was identified during a study of T cell responses to AZD1222 COVID-19 vaccine. With 0 bases removed from V and 6 bases from J, the gap between germline ends came to 14 bases. This CDR3 has 16 residues. From germline, CDR1 is LGHNA and CDR2 YNFKEQ. The method was immunoSEQ multiplex PCR; TCRdb's version includes in-frame clones alone and lacks a portion of them. The sample holds around 150,000 clones, 70% to 90% seen once. The clonotype originates from an adult in good health. The rearrangement uses TRBV4-2 and TRBJ1-4, with D possibly being TRBD1 (6 bases). Here the sequenced sample was peripheral blood, taken on day 0 of MenACWY control vaccination. The CDR3 nucleotides are TGTGCCAGCAGCCAAGATCCGGGCAGGGGTGATGAAAAACTGTTTTTT. The encoded protein is CASSQDPGRGDEKLFF.